Presented here are 26 T cell receptor beta chains from one specimen sequenced in a study of technical replicates of blood from a few donors. Generated by immunoSEQ multiplex PCR, the TCRdb table keeps only in-frame clones and is missing some. This table holds tens of thousands of clones, 85% to 95% found once. The source material was T cells isolated from PBMCs. These receptors were obtained from a human donor in good health.

The V and J genes are TRBV7-3 and TRBJ1-5; the D gene is possibly TRBD1 (5 bases). The CDR3 has 13 amino acids. Germline V gene data show CDR1 as SGHTA and CDR2 as FQGTGA. Trimming pared 3 bases from V and 5 bases from J, leaving 8 bases between. The CDR3 reads CASSLTTDQPQHF. DNA of the CDR3: TGTGCCAGCAGCTTGACGACAGATCAGCCCCAGCATTTT.

V usage is TRBV11-1 and J usage is TRBJ1-1; 8 nucleotides line up with TRBD1. Germline CDR1 SGHAT, CDR2 FQDESV (reference sequence). Losses at the gene ends were 5 bases for V and 3 bases for J; bases not matched to a gene: 11. This CDR3 contains 16 residues. The CDR3 is CASSPSQDRDYTEAFF. CDR3 sequence (DNA): TGTGCCAGCAGCCCGTCCCAGGACAGGGATTACACTGAAGCTTTCTTT.

The chain joins TRBV19 to TRBJ2-7, with D possibly matching TRBD2 (5 bases). The CDR3 is made up of 13 amino acids. V lost 3 bases and J lost 1, with 7 bases in between. Germline V gene data show CDR1 as LNHDA and CDR2 as SQIVND (reference sequence). The CDR3 is CASSMDSSYEQYF. The CDR3 region has the DNA TGTGCCAGTAGTATGGACTCGTCCTACGAGCAGTACTTC.

The V call is TRBV5-4, the J call TRBJ2-4; TRBD1 matches at 7 bases. The CDR3 has 15 amino acids. V lost 0 bases, J lost 4 bases, and 4 bases stayed unmatched. Germline CDR1 SGHNT, CDR2 YYREEE (reference sequence). The chain's CDR3 is CASSLGEGQKNIQYF. In DNA, the CDR3 is TGTGCCAGCAGCTTGGGCGAGGGACAGAAAAACATTCAGTACTTC.

The rearrangement uses TRBV7-2 and TRBJ2-2, with a tentative D call TRBD2 (5 bases). The CDR3 has 13 amino acids. The V end was cut by 5 bases, the J end by 7 bases, with 11 bases between. Germline loops: CDR1 SGHTA, CDR2 FQGNSA. CDR3 region: CASSISGNGELFF. In DNA form, the CDR3 reads TGTGCCAGCAGCATAAGCGGTAACGGGGAGCTGTTTTTT. Using reference TRBV7-2 and TRBJ2-2 for the parts outside the CDR3, the full variable domain is GAGVSQSPSNKVTEKGKDVELRCDPISGHTALYWYRQSLGQGLEFLIYFQGNSAPDKSGLPSDRFSAERTGGSVSTLTIQRTQQEDSAVYLCASSISGNGELFFGEGSRLTVL.

The rearrangement links TRBV6-6 to TRBJ2-2, with 9 bases that match TRBD1. The CDR3 totals 15 residues. Germline V gene sequence: CDR1 MNHNY, CDR2 SVGAGI (reference sequence). V gave up 6 bases and J gave up 4 bases; unmatched junction bases: 6. The CDR3 region has the DNA TGTGCCAGCAGCGCCGGGACAGGGAGCACCGGGGAGCTGTTTTTT. It encodes CASSAGTGSTGELFF.

J is TRBJ2-5 and V is TRBV9; 9 bases agree with TRBD2. Losses at the gene ends were 0 bases for V and 3 bases for J; bases not matched to a gene: 6. The CDR3 sequence is 16 residues long. Germline assignment: CDR1 SGDLS and CDR2 YYNGEE. This CDR3 is CASSVGSGSLEETQYF. The DNA for the CDR3 is TGTGCCAGCAGCGTAGGTAGCGGGAGCCTAGAAGAGACCCAGTACTTC.

The CDR3 protein is CASRTDRVSNQPQHF. The CDR3 DNA reads TGTGCCAGCAGAACAGACAGGGTGAGCAATCAGCCCCAGCATTTT. The chain is built from TRBV6-5 and TRBJ1-5; 7 bases are a match to TRBD1. Trimming cost V 6 bases and J 1 base; bases outside gene matches: 6. CDR1 and CDR2 from the germline V gene are MNHEY and SVGAGI. CDR3 length: 15 amino acids.

V and J are TRBV28 and TRBJ2-2, with TRBD2 identical over 14 bases. Germline-derived CDR1 and CDR2 are MDHEN and SYDVKM. The CDR3 spans 17 residues. The trim removed 7 bases at V and 8 bases at J, leaving 12 bases unmatched. CDR3 in DNA: TGTGCCAGCAAGACCGCCGACGGGACTAGCGGGAGTGGGGAGCTGTTTTTT. Translating it yields CASKTADGTSGSGELFF.

The chain carries TRBV19 and TRBJ2-7, with 8 bases that match TRBD1. The germline CDR1 and CDR2 sequences are LNHDA and SQIVND (reference sequence). V gave up 5 bases and J gave up 1 base; unmatched junction bases: 4. The CDR3 is 14 residues long. CDR3 protein: CASSAQGASYEQYF. The CDR3 bases are TGTGCCAGTAGTGCCCAGGGGGCATCCTACGAGCAGTACTTC.

The chain joins TRBV6-5 to TRBJ1-2; D unclear. The CDR3 spans 14 residues. Germline V lookup: CDR1 MNHEY, CDR2 SVGAGI. The V end lost 7 bases, the J end lost 4 bases, and 16 bases lay between the germline ends. The CDR3 loop is CASTLRADFYGYTF. In DNA form, the CDR3 reads TGTGCCAGCACCTTACGGGCGGACTTCTATGGCTACACCTTC.

The V gene is TRBV30, the J gene TRBJ2-3; D unresolved. The ends were cut back, 5 bases at V and 0 bases at J, with 12 bases in the middle. There are 14 residues in the CDR3. The V gene's germline CDR1 is GTSNPN and CDR2 SVGIG (reference sequence). In DNA, the CDR3 is TGTGCCTGGGGGCTAACTCTAAGCACAGATACGCAGTATTTT. This gives the protein CAWGLTLSTDTQYF.

V is TRBV7-2 and J is TRBJ1-2, with D perhaps matching TRBD1 (6 bases). This CDR3 region has 14 residues. Germline assignment: CDR1 SGHTA and CDR2 FQGNSA. Trimming removed 1 base at V and 4 bases at J, with 10 bases between. In DNA, the CDR3 is TGTGCCAGCAGCTTAGGGTGGGACACCTATGGCTACACCTTC. It translates to CASSLGWDTYGYTF.

V is TRBV4-1 and J is TRBJ2-1, with D perhaps matching TRBD2 (5 bases). The ends were cut back, 3 bases at V and 0 bases at J, with 21 bases in the middle. There are 19 residues in the CDR3. The germline V gene encodes CDR1 MGHRA and CDR2 YSYEKL. CDR3 DNA: TGCGCCAGCAGCCACAAAACCCCTCGTAGTGAGGGCTCCTACAATGAGCAGTTCTTC. Its translation: CASSHKTPRSEGSYNEQFF.

V and J are TRBV10-3 and TRBJ1-4; 7 bases agree with TRBD1. Germline loops: CDR1 ENHRY, CDR2 SYGVKD. The CDR3 is 12 amino acids. V dropped 6 bases and J dropped 6; count of bases not matched to a gene: 1. CDR3 bases: TGTGCCATCAGAGACAGGGATGAAAAACTGTTTTTT. Protein sequence: CAIRDRDEKLFF.

V is TRBV7-2 and J is TRBJ2-1, with TRBD2 identical over 12 bases. Germline CDR1 and CDR2: SGHTA and FQGNSA. The CDR3 is made up of 15 amino acids. V shed 5 bases, J shed 5 bases, and the junction held 4 bases outside the gene matches. The CDR3 DNA reads as TGTGCCAGCAGCCGGACTAGCGGGATGAACAATGAGCAGTTCTTC. It translates to CASSRTSGMNNEQFF. Using reference TRBV7-2 and TRBJ2-1 for the parts outside the CDR3, the full variable domain is GAGVSQSPSNKVTEKGKDVELRCDPISGHTALYWYRQSLGQGLEFLIYFQGNSAPDKSGLPSDRFSAERTGGSVSTLTIQRTQQEDSAVYLCASSRTSGMNNEQFFGPGTRLTVL.

The V and J genes are TRBV9 and TRBJ2-1; 7 bases match TRBD2. The V and J ends lost 4 bases and 3 bases, in that order; junction bases with no gene match: 7. The CDR3 is made up of 15 amino acids. Germline V lookup: CDR1 SGDLS, CDR2 YYNGEE. CDR3 nucleotide sequence: TGTGCCAGCAGCCAGAGGGAGGGCCTCTACAATGAGCAGTTCTTC. This sequence encodes CASSQREGLYNEQFF.

The chain has TRBV2 and TRBJ2-3; TRBD2 matches at 16 bases. Germline assignment: CDR1 SNHLY and CDR2 FYNNEI. J gave up 5 bases and V 5 bases, and 7 bases lay outside the gene matches. This CDR3 spans 17 amino acids. CDR3 bases: TGTGCCAGCAGTATGGGACTAGCGGGAGGGCCCGGAGATACGCAGTATTTT. Residues: CASSMGLAGGPGDTQYF.

Of note for this clone: The junction does not match germline at one end; this may be a read error. Other DNA variants within this sample encode the same CDR3. J is TRBJ2-3 and V is TRBV7-6; 9 bases fit TRBD2. Germline V CDR1 and CDR2: SGHVS, FNYEAQ. The CDR3 totals 14 residues. This CDR3 reads CASSLAGVTDTQYF. CDR3 bases: TGTGCCAGCAGTTTAGCGGGAGTGACAGATACGCAGTATTTT.

This chain connects TRBV6-6 to TRBJ2-1; D perhaps matches TRBD2 (7 bases). Trimming left V 4 bases short and J 5 bases short, with 18 bases between. In germline, CDR1 is MNHNY, CDR2 SVGAGI (reference sequence). CDR3 length equals 16 residues. CDR3 DNA sequence: TGTGCCAGCAGTTCTCGCGGGAGCAGGGGTAACAATGAGCAGTTCTTC. It is translated as CASSSRGSRGNNEQFF.

CDR3 sequence: CASSPPQGIAFF. The CDR3 DNA follows: TGTGCCAGTAGTCCCCCCCAGGGGATAGCTTTCTTT. The rearrangement joins TRBV19 to TRBJ1-1, with a possible D match to TRBD1 (6 bases). Trimming removed 5 bases from V and 10 bases from J, with 14 bases in between. Germline V gene sequence: CDR1 LNHDA, CDR2 SQIVND (reference sequence). This CDR3 is 12 amino acids long.

This chain uses TRBV13 with TRBJ2-5; unclear D gene. Trimming stripped 1 base from V and 5 bases from J, with 8 bases between. Germline V gene lookup returns CDR1 PRHDT and CDR2 FYEKMQ (reference sequence). The CDR3 runs 13 residues. CDR3 region: CASSLEVEETQYF. CDR3 DNA sequence: TGTGCCAGCAGCTTAGAGGTGGAGGAGACCCAGTACTTC.

The chain has TRBV29-1 and TRBJ2-5; 8 nucleotides align to TRBD1. Germline CDR1 is SQVTM and CDR2 is ANQGSEA. Germline trimming cut 4 bases from V and 4 bases from J; bases unmatched to any gene: 2. The CDR3 extends over 12 amino acids. The DNA of the CDR3 is TGCAGCGTTGGAGGACAGGGAGAGACCCAGTACTTC. This gives the protein CSVGGQGETQYF.

The rearrangement links TRBV6-5 to TRBJ2-2; TRBD1 matches 9 bases. The V gene end was trimmed by 8 bases and the J gene end by 7 bases; junction bases not matched to a gene: 11. Per germline, CDR1 MNHEY and CDR2 SVGAGI. This CDR3 has 15 residues. The CDR3 spells CASLPSGTGRGELFF. CDR3 bases: TGTGCCAGCCTGCCCAGCGGGACAGGGCGCGGGGAGCTGTTTTTT.

The chain employs TRBV10-3 and TRBJ2-7, with D perhaps matching TRBD2 (6 bases). This CDR3 comprises 15 residues. V was pared by 0 bases and J by 5 bases, with 14 bases between. The germline CDR1 and CDR2 sequences are ENHRY and SYGVKD. In nucleotides, the CDR3 is TGTGCCATCAGTGAGTCGTCGAGCGGAGGGGACGAGCAGTACTTC. Translation: CAISESSSGGDEQYF.

The V call is TRBV4-3, the J call TRBJ2-1; D is undetermined. Between the trimmed V and J ends, which lost 0 bases and 10 bases, there was a span of 4 bases. CDR3 size: 11 residues. CDR1 and CDR2 (germline): LGHNA, YSLEER. The chain's CDR3 is CASSQDLEQFF. The DNA for the CDR3 is TGCGCCAGCAGCCAAGACCTGGAGCAGTTCTTC.